One sample yielded the 11 T cell receptor beta chains listed below, sequenced in a study of blood T cells in healthy people across ages (dated by TCRdb to about 2015). Libraries were made using 5' RACE. Sequenced on an Illumina HiSeq 2500. A second PCR of roughly 6 to 11 cycles was run with a J-beta primer mix and a sample-barcoded 5' primer. Starting from the raw public reads, TCRdb applied fastp trimming at Q25, assembled clones with MiXCR and retained in-frame beta chains. Identical CDR3 proteins give one entry, which carries the most common genes and DNA. The sample data list over 500,000 distinct CDR3 sequences, and roughly half of these were observed just once. The biggest ten clones account for 13% of the sample. Sequenced sample: blood. The source of these receptors is a woman of 80 years or more in good health.

A note on this clonotype: A much bigger clone sits one base away, suggesting this may be a read error. The chain is built from TRBV5-1 and TRBJ2-3; 8 bases match TRBD2. The CDR3 loop spans 15 amino acids. The germline CDR1 and CDR2 sequences are SGHRS and YFSETQ. The CDR3 reads CTSSFFGSGEDTQYF. CDR3 in DNA: TGCACCAGCAGCTTTTTCGGTAGCGGGGAAGATACGCAGTATTTT.

V usage is TRBV5-1 and J usage is TRBJ2-5; 9 bases align to TRBD1. From germline, CDR1 is SGHRS and CDR2 YFSETQ. This CDR3 has 16 residues. J lost 5 bases, V lost 0 bases, and 8 bases had no gene match. The CDR3 DNA reads TGCGCCAGCAGCTTGGCGCTGGGACAGGGCTGGGAGACCCAGTACTTC. Encoded protein: CASSLALGQGWETQYF.

About this clonotype itself: A read error may explain this, as a much larger clone is one base away. The J gene is TRBJ2-1, the V gene TRBV12-3 or TRBV12-4; no clear D gene. This CDR3 spans 11 amino acids. Trimming left V 3 bases short and J 11 bases short, with 8 bases between. CDR3: CASSFGDKQFF. The CDR3 nucleotides read TGTGCCAGCAGTTTCGGCGATAAGCAGTTCTTC.

For this clonotype: It may be a read error: a sequence one base away is much more abundant. The rearrangement joins TRBV28 to TRBJ1-2, with TRBD1 as a possible D gene (6 bases). The CDR3 runs 12 residues. CDR1 and CDR2 (germline): MDHEN, SYDVKM. This chain's CDR3 is CVSSFSGDGYTF. DNA of the CDR3: TGTGTCAGCAGTTTCTCAGGGGATGGCTACACCTTC.

This clonotype showed up just once. This chain uses TRBV7-9 with TRBJ1-2, with 7 bases identical to TRBD1. The CDR3 has 12 amino acids. CDR1 and CDR2 from the germline V gene are SEHNR and FQNEAQ (reference sequence). V dropped 5 bases and J dropped 7; count of bases not matched to a gene: 4. In DNA, the CDR3 is TGTGCCAGCAGCGTTGACAGGGCTGGCTACACCTTC. Translated, it gives CASSVDRAGYTF.

As for this clonotype: A clone one base away is much larger, so this may be a read error. The chain employs TRBV9 and TRBJ2-1, with D possibly TRBD1 on 6 matching bases. Germline V gene sequence: CDR1 SGDLS, CDR2 YYNGEE. This CDR3 has 13 amino acids. The CDR3 DNA reads TGTGCCAGCGGAGCAGGGGTGAAGAATGGGCAGTTCTTC. Translation gives CASGAGVKNGQFF.

The chain recombines TRBV11-2 with TRBJ1-2, with D possibly TRBD1 on 5 matching bases. Germline lookup yields CDR1 SGHAT and CDR2 FQNNGV. V lost 3 bases, J lost 8 bases, and 19 bases lay in between. The CDR3 spans 15 residues. CDR3 sequence (DNA): TGTGCCAGCAGCTTCGATATGTGGGGGGTAGGGGGCTACACCTTC. This gives the protein CASSFDMWGVGGYTF.

This clonotype was found many times. The gene calls are TRBV4-2 and TRBJ1-2; D gene uncertain. Trimming took off 2 bases at V and 4 bases at J, with 11 bases between the two ends. CDR1 and CDR2 from the germline V gene are LGHNA and YNFKEQ. There are 14 residues in the CDR3. The DNA of the CDR3 is TGTGCCAGCAGCCAACGGGTAGACTCCTATGGCTACACCTTC. It translates to CASSQRVDSYGYTF.

This chain links TRBV5-6 with TRBJ1-6; D perhaps matches TRBD1 (5 bases). Germline CDR1 reads SGHDT; CDR2 reads YYEEEE. The CDR3 totals 17 residues. Trimming cost V 4 bases and J 7 bases, with 21 bases left between them. This CDR3 is CASSANRGGEGNSPLHF. For the CDR3, the DNA is TGTGCCAGCAGCGCCAACCGGGGGGGTGAAGGGAATTCACCCCTCCACTTT.

This clonotype was recorded many times. Compared with germline, one end of the junction differs, possibly owing to a read error. The V and J genes are TRBV6-1 and TRBJ1-5, with D possibly being TRBD1 (5 bases). Germline V lookup: CDR1 MNHNS, CDR2 SASEGT. The CDR3 runs 15 residues. CDR3 DNA: TGTGCCAGCAGGGAAGCCGGGACTGGAAATCAGCCCCAGCATTTT. Amino acids: CASREAGTGNQPQHF.

The rearrangement joins TRBV4-1 to TRBJ2-3; 7 bases map to TRBD2. The germline V gene encodes CDR1 MGHRA and CDR2 YSYEKL. The CDR3 loop spans 17 amino acids. V shed 0 bases and J 0 bases; nucleotides not matched to a gene: 6. Here the CDR3 DNA reads TGCGCCAGCAGCCAAGATGGGGCGGGGGTGAGCACAGATACGCAGTATTTT. The encoded protein is CASSQDGAGVSTDTQYF.